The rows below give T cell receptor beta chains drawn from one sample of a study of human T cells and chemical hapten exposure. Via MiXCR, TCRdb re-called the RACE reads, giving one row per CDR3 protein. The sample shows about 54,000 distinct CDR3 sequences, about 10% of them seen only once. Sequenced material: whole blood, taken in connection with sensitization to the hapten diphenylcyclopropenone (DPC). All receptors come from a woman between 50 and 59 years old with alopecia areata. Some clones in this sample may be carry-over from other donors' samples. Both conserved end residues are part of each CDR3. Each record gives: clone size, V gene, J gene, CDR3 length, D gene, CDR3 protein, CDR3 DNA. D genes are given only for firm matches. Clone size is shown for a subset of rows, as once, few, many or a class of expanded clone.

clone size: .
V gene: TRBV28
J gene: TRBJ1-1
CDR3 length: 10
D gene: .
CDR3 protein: CASSEGRAFF
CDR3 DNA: TGTGCCAGCAGTGAGGGCCGAGCTTTCTTT

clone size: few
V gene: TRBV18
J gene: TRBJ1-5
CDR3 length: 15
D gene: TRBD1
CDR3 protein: CASSADRGNNQPQHF
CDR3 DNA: TGTGCCAGCTCAGCCGACAGGGGCAATAATCAGCCCCAGCATTTT

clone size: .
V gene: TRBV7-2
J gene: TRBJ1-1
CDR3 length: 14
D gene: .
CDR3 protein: CASSFGNMNTEAFF
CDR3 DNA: TGTGCCAGCAGCTTCGGGAACATGAACACTGAAGCTTTCTTT

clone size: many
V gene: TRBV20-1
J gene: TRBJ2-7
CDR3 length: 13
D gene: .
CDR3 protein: CSAHERLPYEQYF
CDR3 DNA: TGCAGTGCCCACGAAAGGCTCCCCTACGAGCAGTACTTC

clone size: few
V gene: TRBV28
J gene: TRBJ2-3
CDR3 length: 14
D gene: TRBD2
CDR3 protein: CASSFAGGTDTQYF
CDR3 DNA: TGTGCCAGCAGTTTCGCGGGAGGCACAGATACGCAGTATTTT

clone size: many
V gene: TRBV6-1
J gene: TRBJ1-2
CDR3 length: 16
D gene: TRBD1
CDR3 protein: CASSARDSISIDGYTF
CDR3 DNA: TGTGCCAGCAGTGCCCGGGACAGTATCTCGATTGATGGCTACACCTTC

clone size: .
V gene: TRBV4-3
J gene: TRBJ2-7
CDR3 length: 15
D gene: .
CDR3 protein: CASSRDGFSSYEQYF
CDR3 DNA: TGCGCCAGCAGCCGGGACGGATTTAGCTCCTACGAGCAGTACTTC

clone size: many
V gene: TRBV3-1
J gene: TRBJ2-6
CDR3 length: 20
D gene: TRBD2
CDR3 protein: CASSQEWEGRANSGANVLTF
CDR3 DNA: TGTGCCAGCAGCCAAGAGTGGGAGGGCAGGGCCAACTCTGGGGCCAACGTCCTGACTTTC

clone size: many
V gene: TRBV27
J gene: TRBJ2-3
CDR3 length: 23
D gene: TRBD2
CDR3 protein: CASSPIVWWFALAGGLLGDTQYF
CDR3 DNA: TGTGCCAGCAGTCCTATTGTTTGGTGGTTTGCGCTAGCGGGGGGGCTACTAGGAGATACGCAGTATTTT

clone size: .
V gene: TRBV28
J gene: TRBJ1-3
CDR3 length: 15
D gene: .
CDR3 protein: CASSLEVNSGNTIYF
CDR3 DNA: TGTGCCAGCAGTTTGGAGGTAAACTCTGGAAACACCATATATTTT

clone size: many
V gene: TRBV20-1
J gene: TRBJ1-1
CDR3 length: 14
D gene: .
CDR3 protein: CSASPGGMNTEAFF
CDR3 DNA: TGCAGTGCTAGCCCCGGAGGGATGAACACTGAAGCTTTCTTT

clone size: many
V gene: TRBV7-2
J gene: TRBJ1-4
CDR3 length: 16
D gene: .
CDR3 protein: CASSMGPSRRQEKLFF
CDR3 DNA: TGTGCCAGCAGCATGGGACCCTCTCGGAGACAAGAAAAACTGTTTTTT

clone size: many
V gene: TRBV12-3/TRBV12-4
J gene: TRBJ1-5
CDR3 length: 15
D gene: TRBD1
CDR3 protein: CASSSGTGIYQPQHF
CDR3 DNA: TGTGCCAGCAGTTCCGGGACAGGGATTTATCAGCCCCAGCATTTT

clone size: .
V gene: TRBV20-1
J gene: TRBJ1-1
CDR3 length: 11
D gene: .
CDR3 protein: CSAWVNTEAFF
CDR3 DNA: TGCAGTGCTTGGGTGAACACTGAAGCTTTCTTT

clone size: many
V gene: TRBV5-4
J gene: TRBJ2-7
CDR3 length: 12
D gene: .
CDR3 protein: CASSLTPYEQYF
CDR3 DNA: TGTGCCAGCAGCTTGACTCCGTACGAGCAGTACTTC

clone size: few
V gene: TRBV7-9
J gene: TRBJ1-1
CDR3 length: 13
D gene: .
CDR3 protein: CASSLLTGTEAFF
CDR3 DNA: TGTGCCAGCAGCTTGTTGACGGGGACTGAAGCTTTCTTT

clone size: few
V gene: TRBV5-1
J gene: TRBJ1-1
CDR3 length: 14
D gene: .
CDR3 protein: CASTIGTLNTEAFF
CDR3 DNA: TGCGCCAGCACCATTGGAACCCTCAACACTGAAGCTTTCTTT

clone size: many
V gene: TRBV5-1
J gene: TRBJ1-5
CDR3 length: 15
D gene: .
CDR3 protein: CASSLAGAVGQPQHF
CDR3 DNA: TGCGCCAGCAGCTTGGCAGGGGCGGTAGGTCAGCCCCAGCATTTT

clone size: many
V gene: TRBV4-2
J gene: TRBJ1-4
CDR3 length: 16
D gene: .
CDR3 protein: CASSQEAQAPNEKLFF
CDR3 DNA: TGTGCCAGCAGCCAAGAGGCCCAGGCCCCTAATGAAAAACTGTTTTTT

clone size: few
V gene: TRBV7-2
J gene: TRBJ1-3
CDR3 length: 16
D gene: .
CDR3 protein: CASSLDSRGAGNTIYF
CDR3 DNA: TGTGCCAGCAGCTTAGATTCTCGCGGAGCTGGAAACACCATATATTTT